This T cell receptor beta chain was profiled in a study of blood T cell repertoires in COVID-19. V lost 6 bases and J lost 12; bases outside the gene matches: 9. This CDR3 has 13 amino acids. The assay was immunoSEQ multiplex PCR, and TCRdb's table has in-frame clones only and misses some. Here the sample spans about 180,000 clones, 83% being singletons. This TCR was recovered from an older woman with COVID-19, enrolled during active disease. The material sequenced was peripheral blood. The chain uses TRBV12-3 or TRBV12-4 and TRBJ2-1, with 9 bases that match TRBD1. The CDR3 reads CASSLGQGGLQFF. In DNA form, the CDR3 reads TGTGCCAGCAGCCTGGGACAGGGAGGGTTGCAGTTCTTC.